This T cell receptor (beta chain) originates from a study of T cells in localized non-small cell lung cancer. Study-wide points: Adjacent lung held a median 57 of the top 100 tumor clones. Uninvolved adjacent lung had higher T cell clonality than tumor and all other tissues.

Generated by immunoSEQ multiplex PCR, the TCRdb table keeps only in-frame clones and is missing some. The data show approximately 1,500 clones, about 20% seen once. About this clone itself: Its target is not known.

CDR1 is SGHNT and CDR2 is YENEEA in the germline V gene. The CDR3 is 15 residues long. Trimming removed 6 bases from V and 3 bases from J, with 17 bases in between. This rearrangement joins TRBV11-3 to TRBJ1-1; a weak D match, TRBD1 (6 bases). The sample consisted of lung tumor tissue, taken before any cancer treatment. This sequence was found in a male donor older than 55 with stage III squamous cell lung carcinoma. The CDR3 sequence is CASRPTATGHTEAFF. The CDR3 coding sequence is TGTGCCAGCAGGCCGACAGCGACAGGCCACACTGAAGCTTTCTTT.